This T cell receptor (beta chain) was found in a study of blood T cell repertoires in COVID-19. The CDR3 loop spans 15 amino acids. Germline CDR1 reads SQVTM; CDR2 reads ANQGSEA. V lost 7 bases, J lost 3 bases, and 11 bases stayed unmatched. There are a few counts of this clone. Original data processing: Estimated nucleated cell counts came from reference gene primer amplification. The protocol was immunoSEQ multiplex PCR, while the TCRdb copy is restricted to in-frame clones and leaves out a portion. The DNA was the basis for D and trimming; V, J and clone size are from that table. The sample lists about 170,000 clones; 85% to 90% were seen once.

The receptor's source is a man aged 50-60 years who had recovered from COVID-19. The chain employs TRBV29-1 and TRBJ2-2, with 7 nucleotides matching TRBD1. Sequencing was carried out using peripheral blood. Here the CDR3 reads CSATSRDRDTGELFF. DNA for the CDR3: TGCAGCGCTACAAGCCGGGACAGAGACACCGGGGAGCTGTTTTTT.